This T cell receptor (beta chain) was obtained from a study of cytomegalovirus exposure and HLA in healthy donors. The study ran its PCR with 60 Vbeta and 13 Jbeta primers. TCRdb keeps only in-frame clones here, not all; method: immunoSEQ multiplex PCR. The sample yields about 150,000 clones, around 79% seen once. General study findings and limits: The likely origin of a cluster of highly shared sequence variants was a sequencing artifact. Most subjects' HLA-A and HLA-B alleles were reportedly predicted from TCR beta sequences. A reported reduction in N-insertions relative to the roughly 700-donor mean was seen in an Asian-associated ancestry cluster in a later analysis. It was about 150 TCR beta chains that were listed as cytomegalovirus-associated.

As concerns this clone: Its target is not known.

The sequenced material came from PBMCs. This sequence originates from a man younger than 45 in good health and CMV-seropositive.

This chain's CDR3 is CASSIKTIRGTGIDTGELFF. The CDR3 DNA sequence: TGTGCCAGTAGTATAAAAACTATTCGGGGGACTGGGATTGACACCGGGGAGCTGTTTTTT. The gene calls are TRBV19 and TRBJ2-2; maybe TRBD2 (6 bases). The CDR3 is 20 amino acids. Per the germline V gene, CDR1 is LNHDA and CDR2 is SQIVND (reference sequence). V was clipped by 2 bases and J by 3 bases, with 25 bases between them.